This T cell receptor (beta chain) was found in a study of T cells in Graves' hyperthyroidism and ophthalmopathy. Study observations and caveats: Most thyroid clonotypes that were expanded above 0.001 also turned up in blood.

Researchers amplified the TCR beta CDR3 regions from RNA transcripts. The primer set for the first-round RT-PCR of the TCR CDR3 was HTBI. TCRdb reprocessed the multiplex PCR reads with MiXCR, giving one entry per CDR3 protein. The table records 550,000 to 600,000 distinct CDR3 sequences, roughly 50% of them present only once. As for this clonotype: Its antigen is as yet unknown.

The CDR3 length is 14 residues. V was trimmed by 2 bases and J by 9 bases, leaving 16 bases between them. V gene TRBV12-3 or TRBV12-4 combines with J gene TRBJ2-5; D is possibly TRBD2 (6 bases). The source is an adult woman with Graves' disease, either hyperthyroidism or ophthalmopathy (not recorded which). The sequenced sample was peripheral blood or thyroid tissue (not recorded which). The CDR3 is CASSLRGAGQPQYF. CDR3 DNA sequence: TGTGCCAGCAGTTTAAGGGGCGCGGGGCAGCCCCAGTACTTC.